This T cell receptor (beta chain) was obtained from a study of OX40 agonist ivuxolimab in advanced cancers. Study context: Patients received intravenous ivuxolimab every 2 weeks at 0.01 to 10 mg/kg. One patient with hepatocellular carcinoma and two with cutaneous melanoma, three in all, had partial responses.

Trimming pared 1 base from V and 0 bases from J, leaving 5 bases between. The CDR3 consists of 14 residues. Germline V gene data show CDR1 as SGHKS and CDR2 as YYEKEE (reference sequence). Study-level findings and limits: With doses of 0.1 to 3.0 mg/kg, CD4+ and CD8+ blood T cells had undergone clonal expansion by week 6. Mean expanded clone counts were higher in CD8+ than CD4+ T cells.

Data came from immunoSEQ multiplex PCR; TCRdb stores just in-frame clones and leaves some out. The profile shows around 38,000 clones, roughly 80% of them singletons. As concerns this clone: Antigen unknown.

V usage is TRBV5-5 and J usage is TRBJ1-5; no clear D gene. The clonotype was recovered from an adult with an advanced solid tumor such as melanoma, head and neck, liver or kidney cancer. The material was CD4+ or CD8+ T cells sorted from blood, obtained in a trial of the OX40 agonist ivuxolimab. CDR3 loop: CASSLYDSNQPQHF. CDR3 in DNA: TGTGCCAGCAGCTTGTACGATAGCAATCAGCCCCAGCATTTT.